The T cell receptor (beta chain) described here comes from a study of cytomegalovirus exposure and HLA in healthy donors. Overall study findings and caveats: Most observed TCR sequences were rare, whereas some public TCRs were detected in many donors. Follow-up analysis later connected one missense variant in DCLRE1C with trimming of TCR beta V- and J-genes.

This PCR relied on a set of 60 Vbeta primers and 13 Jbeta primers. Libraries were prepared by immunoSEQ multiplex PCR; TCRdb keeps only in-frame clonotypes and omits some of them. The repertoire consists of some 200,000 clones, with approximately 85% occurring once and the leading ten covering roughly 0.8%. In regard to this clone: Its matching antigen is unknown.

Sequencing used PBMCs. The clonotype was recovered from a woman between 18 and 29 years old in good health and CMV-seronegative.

DNA for the CDR3: TGCGCCAGCAGCCAATCTCGGGACTCCCCCTTCCTCTACGAGCAGTACTTC. Residues: CASSQSRDSPFLYEQYF. The rearrangement joins TRBV4-1 to TRBJ2-7; the D gene is possibly TRBD2 (6 bases). There are 17 residues in the CDR3. Germline V gene data show CDR1 as MGHRA and CDR2 as YSYEKL. V lost 2 bases, J lost 3 bases, and 20 bases lay in between.